The sequence of this T cell receptor (beta chain) was determined in a study of T cell repertoires in cytomegalovirus infection. The overall study: Recently identified HLA-C-restricted CMV epitopes were used, and well-studied HLA-B-restricted CMV epitopes were used as well. Both CMV infection and a matching HLA type were indicated by public TCR beta signatures. Study results and limitations: Identification of carriers of CMV plus the relevant HLA was performed using cumulative public TCR beta family frequency. CMV-specific HLA-C-restricted TCR beta clonotypes dominated the ex vivo response.

TCRdb reprocessed the reads with MiXCR, giving one entry per CDR3 protein. The sample holds a few hundred thousand distinct CDR3 sequences, roughly 43% seen once. The CDR3 covers 18 residues. Germline-derived CDR1 and CDR2 are SGHAT and FQNNGV. V shed 5 bases and J shed 5 bases, with 24 bases lying between them. As concerns this clonotype: What it binds is unknown.

The rearrangement links TRBV11-2 to TRBJ2-2; no definite D call. This sample comprised cultured PBMCs, obtained from culture after CMV antigen stimulation. This TCR derives from a human donor in good health (CMV status not recorded). Some clones in this sample may be carry-over from other donors' samples. CDR3 region: CASSLTSLTPSPTGELFF. CDR3 DNA sequence: TGTGCCAGCAGCCTAACTTCGCTGACCCCTTCCCCTACCGGGGAGCTGTTTTTT.